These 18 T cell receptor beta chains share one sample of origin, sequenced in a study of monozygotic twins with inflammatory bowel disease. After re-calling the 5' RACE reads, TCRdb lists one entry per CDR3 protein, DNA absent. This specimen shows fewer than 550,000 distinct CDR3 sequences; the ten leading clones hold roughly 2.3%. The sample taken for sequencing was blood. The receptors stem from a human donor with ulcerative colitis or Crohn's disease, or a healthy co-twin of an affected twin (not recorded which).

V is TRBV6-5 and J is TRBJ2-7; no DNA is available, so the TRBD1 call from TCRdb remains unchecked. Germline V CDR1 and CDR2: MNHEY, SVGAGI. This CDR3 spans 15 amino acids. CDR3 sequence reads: CASSYSIRGPYEQYF.

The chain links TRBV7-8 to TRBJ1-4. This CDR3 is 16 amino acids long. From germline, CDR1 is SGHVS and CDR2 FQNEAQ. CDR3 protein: CASSLDMLATNEKLFF.

CDR3 amino acids: CASSGLAGGADTQYF. The rearrangement uses TRBV2 and TRBJ2-3; without DNA, the TCRdb call of TRBD2 cannot be checked. From germline, CDR1 is SNHLY and CDR2 FYNNEI. The CDR3 sequence is 15 residues long.

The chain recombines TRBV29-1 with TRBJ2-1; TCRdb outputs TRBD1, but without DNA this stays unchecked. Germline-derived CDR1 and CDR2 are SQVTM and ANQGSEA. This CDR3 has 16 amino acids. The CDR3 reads CSVEFSGGGQGDEQFF.

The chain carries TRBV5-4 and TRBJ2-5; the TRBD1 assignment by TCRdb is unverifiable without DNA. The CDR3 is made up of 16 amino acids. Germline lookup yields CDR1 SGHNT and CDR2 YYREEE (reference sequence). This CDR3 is CASSIATGHMRETQYF.

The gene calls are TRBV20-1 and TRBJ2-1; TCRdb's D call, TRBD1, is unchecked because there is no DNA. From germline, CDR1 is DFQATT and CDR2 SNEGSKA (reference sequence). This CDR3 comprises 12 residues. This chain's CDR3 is CSASEGVNEQFF.

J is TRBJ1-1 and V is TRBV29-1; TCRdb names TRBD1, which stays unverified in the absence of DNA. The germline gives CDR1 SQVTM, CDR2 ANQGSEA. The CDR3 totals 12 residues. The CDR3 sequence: CSVGPTGTEAFF.

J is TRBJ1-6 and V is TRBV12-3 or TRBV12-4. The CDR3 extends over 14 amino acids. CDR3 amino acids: CASSLQVFNSPLHF.

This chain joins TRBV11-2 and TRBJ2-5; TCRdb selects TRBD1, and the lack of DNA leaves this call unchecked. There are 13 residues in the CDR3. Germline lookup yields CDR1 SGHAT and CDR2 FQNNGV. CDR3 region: CASSLSTGETQYF.

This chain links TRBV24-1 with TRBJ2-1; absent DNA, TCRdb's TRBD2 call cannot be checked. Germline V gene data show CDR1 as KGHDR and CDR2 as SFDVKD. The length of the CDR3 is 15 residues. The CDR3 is CATSDLAGGMSEQFF.

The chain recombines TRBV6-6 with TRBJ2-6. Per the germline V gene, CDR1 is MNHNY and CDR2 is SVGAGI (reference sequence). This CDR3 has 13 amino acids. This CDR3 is CASKSSGANVLTF.

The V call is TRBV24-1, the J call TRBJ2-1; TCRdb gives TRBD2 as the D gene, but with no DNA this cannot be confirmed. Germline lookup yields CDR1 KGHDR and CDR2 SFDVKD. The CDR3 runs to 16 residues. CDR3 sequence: CATSDSASGRPSEQFF.

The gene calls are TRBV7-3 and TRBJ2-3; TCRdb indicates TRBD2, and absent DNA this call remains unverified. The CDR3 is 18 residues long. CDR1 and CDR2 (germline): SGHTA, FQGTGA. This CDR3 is CASSLTGTSGGSADTQYF.

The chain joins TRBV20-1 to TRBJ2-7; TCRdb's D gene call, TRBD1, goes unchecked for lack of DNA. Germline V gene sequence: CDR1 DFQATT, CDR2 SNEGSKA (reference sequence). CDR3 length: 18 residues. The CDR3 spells CSARPRTGPLGATYEQYF.

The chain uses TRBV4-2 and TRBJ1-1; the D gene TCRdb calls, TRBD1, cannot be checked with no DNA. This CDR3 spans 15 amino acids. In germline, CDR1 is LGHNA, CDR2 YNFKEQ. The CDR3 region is CASSQDGGAGTEAFF.

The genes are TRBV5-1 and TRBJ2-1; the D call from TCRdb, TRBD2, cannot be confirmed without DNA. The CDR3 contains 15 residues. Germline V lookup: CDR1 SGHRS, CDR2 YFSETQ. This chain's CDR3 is CASSLEPSGYNEQFF.

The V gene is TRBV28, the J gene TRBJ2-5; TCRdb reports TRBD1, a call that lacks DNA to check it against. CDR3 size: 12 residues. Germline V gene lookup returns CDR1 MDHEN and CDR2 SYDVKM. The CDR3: CATGTYQETQYF.

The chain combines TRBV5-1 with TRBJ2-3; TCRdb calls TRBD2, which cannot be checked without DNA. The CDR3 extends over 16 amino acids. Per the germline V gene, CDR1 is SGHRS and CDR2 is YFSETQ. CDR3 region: CASSLIAGAPTDTQYF.